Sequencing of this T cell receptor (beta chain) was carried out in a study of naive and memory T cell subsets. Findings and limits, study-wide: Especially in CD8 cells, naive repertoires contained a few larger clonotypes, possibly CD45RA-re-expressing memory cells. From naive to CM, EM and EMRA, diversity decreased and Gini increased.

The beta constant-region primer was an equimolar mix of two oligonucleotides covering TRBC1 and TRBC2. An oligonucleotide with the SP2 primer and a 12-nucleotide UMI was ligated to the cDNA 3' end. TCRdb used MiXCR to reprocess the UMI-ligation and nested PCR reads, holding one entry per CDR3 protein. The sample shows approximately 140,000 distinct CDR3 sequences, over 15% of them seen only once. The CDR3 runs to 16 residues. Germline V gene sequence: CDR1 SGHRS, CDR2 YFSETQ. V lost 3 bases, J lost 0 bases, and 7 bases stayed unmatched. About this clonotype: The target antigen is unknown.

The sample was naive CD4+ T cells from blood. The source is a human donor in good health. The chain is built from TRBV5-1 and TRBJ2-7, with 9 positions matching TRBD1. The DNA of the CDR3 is TGCGCCAGCAGCTCCCGCGGGGACAGGGTCTCCTACGAGCAGTACTTC. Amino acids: CASSSRGDRVSYEQYF. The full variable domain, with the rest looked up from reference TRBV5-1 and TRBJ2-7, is KAGVTQTPRYLIKTRGQQVTLSCSPISGHRSVSWYQQTPGQGLQFLFEYFSETQRNKGNFPGRFSGRQFSNSRSEMNVSTLELGDSALYLCASSSRGDRVSYEQYFGPGTRLTVT.